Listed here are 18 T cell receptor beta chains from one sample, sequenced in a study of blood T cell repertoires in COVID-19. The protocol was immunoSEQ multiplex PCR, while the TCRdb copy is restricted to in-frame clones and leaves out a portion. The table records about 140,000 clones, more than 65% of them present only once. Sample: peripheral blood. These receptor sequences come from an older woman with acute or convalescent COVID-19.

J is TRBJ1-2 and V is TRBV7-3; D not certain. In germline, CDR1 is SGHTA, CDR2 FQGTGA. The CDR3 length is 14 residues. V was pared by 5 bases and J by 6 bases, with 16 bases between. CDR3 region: CASSPSLGGDGYTF. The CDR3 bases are TGTGCCAGCAGCCCGAGTCTCGGCGGGGATGGCTACACCTTC.

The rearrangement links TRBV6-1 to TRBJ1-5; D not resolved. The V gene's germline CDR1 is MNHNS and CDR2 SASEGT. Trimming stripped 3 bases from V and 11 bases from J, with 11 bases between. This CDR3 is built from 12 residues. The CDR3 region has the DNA TGTGCCAGCAGTGAGACTCTTTCGGCCCAGCATTTT. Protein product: CASSETLSAQHF.

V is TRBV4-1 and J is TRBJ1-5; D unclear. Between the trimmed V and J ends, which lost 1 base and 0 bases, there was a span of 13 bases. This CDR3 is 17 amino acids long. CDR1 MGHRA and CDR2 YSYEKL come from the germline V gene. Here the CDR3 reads CASSQVPGLYSNQPQHF. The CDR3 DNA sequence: TGCGCCAGCAGCCAAGTTCCGGGTCTTTATAGCAATCAGCCCCAGCATTTT.

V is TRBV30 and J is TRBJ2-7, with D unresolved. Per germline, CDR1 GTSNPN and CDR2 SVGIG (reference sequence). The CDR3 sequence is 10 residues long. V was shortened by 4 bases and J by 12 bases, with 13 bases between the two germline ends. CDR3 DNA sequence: TGTGCCTGGAACACCCGTAAGCGGTACTTC. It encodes CAWNTRKRYF.

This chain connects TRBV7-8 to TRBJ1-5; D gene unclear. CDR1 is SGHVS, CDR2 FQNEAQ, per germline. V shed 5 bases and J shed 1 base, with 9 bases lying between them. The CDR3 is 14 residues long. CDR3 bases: TGTGCCAGCAGCCCATTGAGCAGCAATCAGCCCCAGCATTTT. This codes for CASSPLSSNQPQHF.

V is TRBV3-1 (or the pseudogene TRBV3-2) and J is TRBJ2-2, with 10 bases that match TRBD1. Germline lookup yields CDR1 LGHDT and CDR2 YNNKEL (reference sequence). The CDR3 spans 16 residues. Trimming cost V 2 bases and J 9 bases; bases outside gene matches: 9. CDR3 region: CASSQYGTGVLRELFF. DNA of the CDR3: TGTGCCAGCAGCCAATACGGGACAGGGGTTTTAAGGGAGCTGTTTTTT.

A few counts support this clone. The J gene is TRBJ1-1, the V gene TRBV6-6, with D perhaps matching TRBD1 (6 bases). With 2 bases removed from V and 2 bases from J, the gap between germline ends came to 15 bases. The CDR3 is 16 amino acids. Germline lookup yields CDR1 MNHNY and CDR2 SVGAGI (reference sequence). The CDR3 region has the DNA TGTGCCAGCAGTTACCCAGCCACAGGGCTTAACACTGAAGCTTTCTTT. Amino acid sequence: CASSYPATGLNTEAFF.

CDR3 DNA sequence: TGTGCCAGCAGCCAAGTTCTACTAGTTTCGGCGAACACCGGGGAGCTGTTTTTT. This sequence encodes CASSQVLLVSANTGELFF. J is TRBJ2-2 and V is TRBV3-1 (or the pseudogene TRBV3-2); tentatively, D is TRBD2 (5 bases). In germline, CDR1 is LGHDT, CDR2 YNNKEL (reference sequence). This CDR3 comprises 18 residues. The V gene lost 1 base and the J gene lost 0 bases, with 15 bases spanning the gap.

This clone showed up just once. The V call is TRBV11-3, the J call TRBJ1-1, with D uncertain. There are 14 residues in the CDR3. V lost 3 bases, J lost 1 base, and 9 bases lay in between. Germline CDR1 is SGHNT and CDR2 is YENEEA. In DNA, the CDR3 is TGTGCCAGCAGCTTCGAGGGATCGAACACTGAAGCTTTCTTT. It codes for CASSFEGSNTEAFF.

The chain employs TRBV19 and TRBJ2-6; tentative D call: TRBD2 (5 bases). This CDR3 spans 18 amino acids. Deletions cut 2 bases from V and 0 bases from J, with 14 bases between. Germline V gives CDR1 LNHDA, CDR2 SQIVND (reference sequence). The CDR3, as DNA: TGTGCCAGTAGTATACCCGCCGGACGGGGCTCTGGGGCCAACGTCCTGACTTTC. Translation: CASSIPAGRGSGANVLTF.

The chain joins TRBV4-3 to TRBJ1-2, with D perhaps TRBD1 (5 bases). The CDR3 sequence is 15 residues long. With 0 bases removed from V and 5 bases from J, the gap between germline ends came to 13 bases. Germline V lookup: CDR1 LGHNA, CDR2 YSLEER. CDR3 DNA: TGCGCCAGCAGCCAAGACCCCGGGGGGGGGTATGGCTACACCTTC. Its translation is CASSQDPGGGYGYTF.

The CDR3 loop reads CASSPYLGGRAYNEQFF. DNA for the CDR3: TGTGCCAGCTCACCGTACCTCGGCGGGAGGGCCTACAATGAGCAGTTCTTC. The gene calls are TRBV18 and TRBJ2-1; 9 nucleotides match TRBD2. CDR1 is KGHSH, CDR2 LQKENI, per germline. Trimming removed 3 bases from V and 2 bases from J; junction bases left unmatched: 8. The CDR3 has 17 amino acids.

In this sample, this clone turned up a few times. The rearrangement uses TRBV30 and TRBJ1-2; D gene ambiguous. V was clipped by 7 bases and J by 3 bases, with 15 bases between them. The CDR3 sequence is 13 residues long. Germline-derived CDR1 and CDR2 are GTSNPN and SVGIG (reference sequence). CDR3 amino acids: CASYAEEHYGYTF. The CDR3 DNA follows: TGTGCCTCATACGCAGAGGAGCACTATGGCTACACCTTC.

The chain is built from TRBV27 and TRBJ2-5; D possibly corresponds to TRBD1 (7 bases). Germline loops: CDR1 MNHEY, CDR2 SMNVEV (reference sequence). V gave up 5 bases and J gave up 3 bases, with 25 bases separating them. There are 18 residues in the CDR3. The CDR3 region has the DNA TGTGCCAGCAGTCACACCAGGGGGGCAGCAGGGGGGAAAGAGACCCAGTACTTC. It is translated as CASSHTRGAAGGKETQYF.

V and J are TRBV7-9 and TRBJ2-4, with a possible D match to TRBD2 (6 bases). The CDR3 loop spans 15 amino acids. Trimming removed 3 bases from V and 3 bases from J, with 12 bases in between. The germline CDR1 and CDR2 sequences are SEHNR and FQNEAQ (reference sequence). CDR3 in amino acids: CASSLEGTGKNIQYF. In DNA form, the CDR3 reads TGTGCCAGCAGCTTGGAGGGAACAGGCAAAAACATTCAGTACTTC.

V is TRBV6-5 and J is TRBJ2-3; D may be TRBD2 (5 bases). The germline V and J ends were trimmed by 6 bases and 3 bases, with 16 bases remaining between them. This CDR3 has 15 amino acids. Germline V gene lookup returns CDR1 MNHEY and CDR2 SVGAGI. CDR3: CASRRSLPGTDTQYF. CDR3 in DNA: TGTGCCAGCAGAAGGAGCCTGCCGGGGACAGATACGCAGTATTTT.

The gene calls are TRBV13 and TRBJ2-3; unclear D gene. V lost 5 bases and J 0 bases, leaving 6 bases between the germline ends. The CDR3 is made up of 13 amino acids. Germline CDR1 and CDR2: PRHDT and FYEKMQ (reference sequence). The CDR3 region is CASSLKSTDTQYF. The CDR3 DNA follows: TGTGCCAGCAGCCTAAAGAGCACAGATACGCAGTATTTT.

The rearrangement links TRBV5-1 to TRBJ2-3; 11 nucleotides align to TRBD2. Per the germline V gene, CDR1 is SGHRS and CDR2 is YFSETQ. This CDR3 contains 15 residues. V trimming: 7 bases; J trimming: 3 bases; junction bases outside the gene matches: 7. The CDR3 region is CASGPSGRRTDTQYF. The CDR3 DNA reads TGCGCCAGCGGACCTAGCGGGAGGCGTACAGATACGCAGTATTTT. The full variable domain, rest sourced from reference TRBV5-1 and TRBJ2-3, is KAGVTQTPRYLIKTRGQQVTLSCSPISGHRSVSWYQQTPGQGLQFLFEYFSETQRNKGNFPGRFSGRQFSNSRSEMNVSTLELGDSALYLCASGPSGRRTDTQYFGPGTRLTVL.